One sample yielded the 7 T cell receptor beta chains listed below, sequenced in a study of T cell changes during pregnancy in multiple sclerosis. Assay used: immunoSEQ multiplex PCR; TCRdb lists only in-frame clones, some missing. The data hold some 87,000 clones, with around 94% observed a single time. Sequenced here: peripheral blood, sampled in the first trimester of pregnancy. Source of these receptors: a female donor with multiple sclerosis, enrolled in a pregnancy study.

V and J are TRBV4-2 and TRBJ2-1; 8 nucleotides agree with TRBD2. V was pared by 4 bases and J by 3 bases, with 8 bases of the junction left unmatched. The CDR3 sequence is 16 residues long. CDR1 is LGHNA and CDR2 is YNFKEQ in the germline V gene. CDR3 DNA sequence: TGTGCCAGCAGCCCGACCGGGACTAGTCACTACAATGAGCAGTTCTTC. This sequence encodes CASSPTGTSHYNEQFF.

This clone showed up just once. The rearrangement links TRBV6-4 to TRBJ2-7; the match to TRBD1 covers 8 bases. V lost 0 bases to trimming and J lost 3 bases; unmatched junction nucleotides: 4. The CDR3 extends over 15 amino acids. Germline assignment: CDR1 MRHNA and CDR2 SNTAGT. DNA of the CDR3: TGTGCCAGCAGTGACTCAACAGGGGGGTTCTACGAGCAGTACTTC. It specifies CASSDSTGGFYEQYF.

In nucleotides, the CDR3 is TGTGCCAGCAGCAAAACAGGGATACGCACGTATTTT. Encoded protein: CASSKTGIRTYF. The rearrangement joins TRBV7-9 to TRBJ2-3; a weak D match, TRBD1 (6 bases). CDR3 length: 12 residues. Looked up from germline, CDR1 is SEHNR and CDR2 is FQNEAQ (reference sequence). Trimming shortened V by 5 bases and J by 14 bases, and 17 bases separated the two germline ends.

The chain is built from TRBV4-3 and TRBJ2-7, with TRBD2 identical over 11 bases. Germline loops: CDR1 LGHNA, CDR2 YSLEER. Germline trimming cut 0 bases from V and 2 bases from J; bases unmatched to any gene: 6. The CDR3 runs 17 residues. CDR3 protein: CASSQDSLAGAPYEQYF. The CDR3 region has the DNA TGCGCCAGCAGCCAAGATTCACTAGCGGGAGCCCCCTACGAGCAGTACTTC.

The count of this clone is one. The genes are TRBV4-2 and TRBJ2-3; 12 bases agree with TRBD1. V shed 1 base, J shed 5 bases, and the junction held 1 base outside the gene matches. This CDR3 has 15 residues. Germline V gives CDR1 LGHNA, CDR2 YNFKEQ. CDR3 sequence: CASSQGDRGRDTQYF. The CDR3 DNA sequence: TGTGCCAGCAGCCAAGGGGACAGGGGGCGAGATACGCAGTATTTT.

The V gene is TRBV27, the J gene TRBJ2-7, with TRBD1 matching 9 bases. Germline CDR1 reads MNHEY; CDR2 reads SMNVEV (reference sequence). This CDR3 is 14 amino acids long. V lost 4 bases, J lost 1 base, and 2 bases stayed unmatched. CDR3 loop: CASSYGTGSYEQYF. In DNA form, the CDR3 reads TGTGCCAGCAGTTATGGGACAGGGTCCTACGAGCAGTACTTC.

This rearrangement joins TRBV28 to TRBJ2-7, with 9 bases identical to TRBD1. Per germline, CDR1 MDHEN and CDR2 SYDVKM. V was pared by 2 bases and J by 0 bases, with 5 bases of the junction left unmatched. The CDR3 sequence is 16 residues long. The CDR3 reads CASSLGDRVLSYEQYF. The CDR3, as DNA: TGTGCCAGCAGTTTAGGGGACAGGGTGCTCTCCTACGAGCAGTACTTC.